This T cell receptor (beta chain) was found in a study of a mutant IDH1 vaccine in newly diagnosed glioma. Study background: Sex among treated patients split about 60% male, roughly 38% female; mean age was about 40 years. Week 35 brought visit V12, which was followed by visit V13 at week 47. Patients were pretreated with radiotherapy, temozolomide, or both, mostly both.

Time point reported: week 47, end of study. Every vaccine dose comprised 300 ug of mutant IDH1 20-mer peptide plus topical imiquimod. Administration of eight vaccinations to patients took place in weeks 1, 3, 5, 7, 11, 15, 19, 23. TCRdb's table, derived via immunoSEQ multiplex PCR, lists solely in-frame clones and lacks some. The top ten hold around 28% of the sample, which has 25,000 to 35,000 clones, roughly 84% seen once. Turning to this clone: Antigen specificity is unknown.

The germline V gene has CDR1 SNHLY and CDR2 FYNNEI. J lost 7 bases, V lost 0 bases, and 13 bases had no gene match. This CDR3 region has 17 residues. The chain employs TRBV2 and TRBJ2-5, with TRBD2 matching over 8 bases. This clonotype was obtained from a man aged 25 to 40 with glioma. Sample: PBMCs, taken from a glioma patient whose treatment included an IDH1 peptide vaccine. CDR3 loop: CASSEARLGLGVGTQYF. CDR3 coding DNA: TGTGCCAGCAGTGAAGCGCGATTGGGACTAGGGGTTGGGACCCAGTACTTC. Variable domain in full (rest from reference TRBV2 and TRBJ2-5): EPEVTQTPSHQVTQMGQEVILRCVPISNHLYFYWYRQILGQKVEFLVSFYNNEISEKSEIFDDQFSVERPDGSNFTLKIRSTKLEDSAMYFCASSEARLGLGVGTQYFGPGTRLLVL.